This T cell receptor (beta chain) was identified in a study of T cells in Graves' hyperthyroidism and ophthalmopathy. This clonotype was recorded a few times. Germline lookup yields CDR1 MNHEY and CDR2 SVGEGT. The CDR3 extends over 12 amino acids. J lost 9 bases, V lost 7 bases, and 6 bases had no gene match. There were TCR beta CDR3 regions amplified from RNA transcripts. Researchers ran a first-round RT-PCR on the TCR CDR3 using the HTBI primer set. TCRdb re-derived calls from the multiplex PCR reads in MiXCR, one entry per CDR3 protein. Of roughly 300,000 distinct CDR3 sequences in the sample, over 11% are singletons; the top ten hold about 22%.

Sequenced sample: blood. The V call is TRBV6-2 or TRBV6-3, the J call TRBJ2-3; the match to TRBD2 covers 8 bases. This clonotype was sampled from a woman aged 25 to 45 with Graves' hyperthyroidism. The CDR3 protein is CASTQRGGTQYF. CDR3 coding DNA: TGTGCCAGCACACAACGGGGGGGAACGCAGTATTTT.